Below are 21 T cell receptor beta chains sequenced from a single sample in a study of CD8 T cells in ankylosing spondylitis. TCRdb redid the calling of the 5' RACE reads with MiXCR, one entry per CDR3 protein. Altogether under 250,000 distinct CDR3 sequences are present, 8% to 9% being singletons, with the ten largest covering more than 4%. Sequenced: blood, either unsorted or a sorted T cell fraction (not recorded which). Receptors were obtained from a female donor with ankylosing spondylitis or in good health (not recorded which).

This clonotype has ten or more counts. The chain recombines TRBV2 with TRBJ2-2; 7 nucleotides line up with TRBD2. The CDR3 length is 21 residues. V gave up 6 bases and J gave up 2 bases; unmatched junction bases: 24. Germline CDR1 and CDR2: SNHLY and FYNNEI. The CDR3 loop is CASSDPTSFSRAAGNTGELFF. The CDR3 DNA sequence: TGTGCCAGCAGCGACCCGACTAGCTTCTCAAGGGCCGCTGGAAACACCGGGGAGCTGTTTTTT.

The table lists this clonotype with many counts. V is TRBV5-1 and J is TRBJ2-7; the match to TRBD1 covers 9 bases. V shed 2 bases and J 7 bases; nucleotides not matched to a gene: 10. The length of the CDR3 is 15 residues. Per germline, CDR1 SGHRS and CDR2 YFSETQ. The CDR3 protein is CASSFNRQGVREQYF. Written as DNA, the CDR3 is TGCGCCAGCAGCTTCAATCGACAGGGGGTGCGAGAGCAGTACTTC.

This clonotype was observed many times. The CDR3 DNA sequence: TGCAGCGTTGAACTCGGGACTAGCGCCTTCTACGAGCAGTACTTC. It codes for CSVELGTSAFYEQYF. The rearrangement uses TRBV29-1 and TRBJ2-7, with 10 bases fitting TRBD2. Unmatched junction bases numbered 7, after V lost 2 bases and J lost 3 bases. The CDR3 spans 15 residues. Germline CDR1 reads SQVTM; CDR2 reads ANQGSEA.

This clonotype was counted ten times or more. CDR3 sequence (DNA): TGTGCCAGCACCTCAGGGCCTGAATGGATGCCTGAAGCTTTCTTT. It yields the protein CASTSGPEWMPEAFF. The chain joins TRBV6-1 to TRBJ1-1; TRBD1 is a possible D gene (5 bases). Trimming removed 7 bases from V and 6 bases from J, with 21 bases in between. Germline CDR1 is MNHNS and CDR2 is SASEGT. The CDR3 runs 15 residues.

The sample holds many counts of this clonotype. The V call is TRBV10-2, the J call TRBJ2-7; D ambiguous. V was clipped by 4 bases and J by 5 bases, with 6 bases between them. The CDR3 spans 11 residues. Germline V gives CDR1 WSHSY, CDR2 SAAADI. The CDR3 here is CASSGHHEQYF. The DNA for the CDR3 is TGCGCCAGCAGTGGGCACCACGAGCAGTACTTC.

This clonotype was recorded many times. A much bigger clone sits one base away, suggesting this may be a read error. The V gene is TRBV28, the J gene TRBJ2-7; no definite D call. The CDR3 spans 12 residues. Germline V gene sequence: CDR1 MDHEN, CDR2 SYDVKM. The CDR3 sequence is CANSFASYEQYF. In DNA form, the CDR3 reads TGTGCCAACAGTTTCGCGTCCTACGAGCAGTACTTC.

This clonotype occurred many times. The junction departs from the called germline gene at one end, perhaps through a read error. The chain carries TRBV5-1 and TRBJ1-1; 8 positions agree with TRBD1. CDR1 SGHRS and CDR2 YFSETQ come from the germline V gene. There are 14 residues in the CDR3. The CDR3 is CASTLTGEGTEAFF. CDR3 bases: TGCGCCAGCACCTTGACAGGGGAAGGGACTGAAGCTTTCTTT.

This clonotype was seen many times. The DNA of the CDR3 is TGCAGCGTTGATGGTCGACGAGGGGACCCACCAGATACGCAGTATTTT. This gives the protein CSVDGRRGDPPDTQYF. J is TRBJ2-3 and V is TRBV29-1; D might be TRBD1 or TRBD2, each matching 5 bases. CDR1 SQVTM and CDR2 ANQGSEA come from the germline V gene. V lost 3 bases to trimming and J lost 4 bases, with 20 bases between them. This CDR3 is 16 amino acids long.

The chain couples TRBV7-9 to TRBJ2-2; maybe TRBD2 (6 bases). CDR1 SEHNR and CDR2 FQNEAQ come from the germline V gene (reference sequence). The ends were cut back, 6 bases at V and 5 bases at J, with 19 bases in the middle. The CDR3 contains 16 residues. In DNA, the CDR3 is TGTGCCAGCAGGTCGACAGCGAGCGGGTATACCGGGGAGCTGTTTTTT. Protein sequence: CASRSTASGYTGELFF.

The V gene is TRBV7-3, the J gene TRBJ2-5; unclear D gene. Trimming shortened V by 1 base and J by 3 bases, and 3 bases separated the two germline ends. Germline CDR1 reads SGHTA; CDR2 reads FQGTGA. The CDR3 spans 12 residues. The CDR3 coding sequence is TGTGCCAGCAGCTTAAAGGAAGAGACCCAGTACTTC. Encoded protein: CASSLKEETQYF.

This clonotype was recorded at least ten times. V and J are TRBV28 and TRBJ2-5; no clear D. Germline V gives CDR1 MDHEN, CDR2 SYDVKM. Trimming removed 3 bases from V and 0 bases from J, with 11 bases in between. The CDR3 loop spans 15 amino acids. The CDR3 here is CASSFTDQYQETQYF. The CDR3 nucleotides are TGTGCCAGCAGTTTTACGGACCAGTACCAAGAGACCCAGTACTTC.

As for this clonotype: This may be a read error: a much more frequent sequence differs by one nucleotide. This chain's CDR3 is CASSIFSEGTQYF. CDR3 in DNA: TGTGCCAGCAGCATATTTTCGGAGGGTACGCAGTATTTT. The genes are TRBV9 and TRBJ2-3; D may be TRBD2 (6 bases). The CDR3 totals 13 residues. V was trimmed by 4 bases and J by 8 bases, leaving 14 bases between them. Germline loops: CDR1 SGDLS, CDR2 YYNGEE. The whole variable domain, filled in from reference TRBV9 and TRBJ2-3, reads DSGVTQTPKHLITATGQRVTLRCSPRSGDLSVYWYQQSLDQGLQFLIQYYNGEERAKGNILERFSAQQFPDLHSELNLSSLELGDSALYFCASSIFSEGTQYFGPGTRLTVL.

This clonotype was seen ten or more times. The CDR3 DNA reads as TGCAGCGTTCCCGACCAGTCTAGCACAGATACGCAGTATTTT. This translates into CSVPDQSSTDTQYF. The chain joins TRBV29-1 to TRBJ2-3; no clear D gene. The CDR3 is 14 amino acids. The germline V and J ends were trimmed by 5 bases and 0 bases, with 12 bases remaining between them. Germline V CDR1 and CDR2: SQVTM, ANQGSEA.

This clonotype was detected many times. This chain links TRBV29-1 with TRBJ2-7, with D hard to call. Germline V gene sequence: CDR1 SQVTM, CDR2 ANQGSEA. The CDR3 is made up of 11 amino acids. The germline V and J ends were trimmed by 1 base and 3 bases, with 4 bases remaining between them. Here the CDR3 reads CSVEGSYEQYF. Written as DNA, the CDR3 is TGCAGCGTTGAAGGGAGCTACGAGCAGTACTTC.

This clonotype has a count of ten or more. The V call is TRBV20-1, the J call TRBJ1-5; tentatively, D is TRBD1 (5 bases). Germline CDR1 DFQATT, CDR2 SNEGSKA (reference sequence). This CDR3 region has 15 residues. V lost 5 bases and J lost 0, with 14 bases in between. Written as DNA, the CDR3 is TGCAGTGCTCAGTTGGGGGGGAATAGCAATCAGCCCCAGCATTTT. Protein: CSAQLGGNSNQPQHF.

This clonotype appeared many times. The CDR3 loop reads CSAPPTGRETQYF. CDR3 nucleotide sequence: TGCAGTGCTCCTCCGACAGGGAGAGAGACCCAGTACTTC. The chain uses TRBV20-1 and TRBJ2-5, with TRBD1 matching 7 bases. The germline V gene has CDR1 DFQATT and CDR2 SNEGSKA (reference sequence). The CDR3 is made up of 13 amino acids. The trim removed 5 bases at V and 4 bases at J, leaving 7 bases unmatched.

This clonotype was found many times. This chain joins TRBV20-1 and TRBJ1-1; 7 bases align to TRBD1. The germline V gene encodes CDR1 DFQATT and CDR2 SNEGSKA (reference sequence). There are 12 residues in the CDR3. The CDR3 DNA reads as TGCAGGGCCCAGCAGGGGGGCACTGAAGCTTTCTTT. Residues: CRAQQGGTEAFF.

This clonotype was counted many times. This rearrangement joins TRBV6-2 or TRBV6-3 to TRBJ2-7; 9 positions agree with TRBD2. Looked up from germline, CDR1 is MNHEY and CDR2 is SVGEGT. The CDR3 runs to 14 residues. The J segment lost 3 bases and the V segment lost 3 bases, leaving 3 bases of the junction unmatched. The CDR3 DNA reads as TGTGCCAGCAGTTATTTAGCGGGAGTCTACGAGCAGTACTTC. As protein: CASSYLAGVYEQYF.

This clonotype was observed at least ten times. The rearrangement links TRBV7-2 to TRBJ2-2; D uncertain. The CDR3 loop spans 15 amino acids. V gave up 5 bases and J gave up 3 bases, with 13 bases separating them. Germline CDR1 reads SGHTA; CDR2 reads FQGNSA. CDR3 amino acids: CASSPAPTYTGELFF. In DNA, the CDR3 is TGTGCCAGCAGCCCTGCCCCTACCTACACCGGGGAGCTGTTTTTT.

Many counts were recorded for this clonotype. The chain combines TRBV20-1 with TRBJ2-1; D perhaps matches TRBD1 (6 bases). The V gene's germline CDR1 is DFQATT and CDR2 SNEGSKA (reference sequence). This CDR3 is built from 12 residues. V was shortened by 2 bases and J by 9 bases, with 11 bases between the two germline ends. The CDR3 protein is CSARSTGFEQFF. CDR3 coding DNA: TGCAGTGCTAGAAGTACAGGGTTTGAGCAGTTCTTC.

With regard to this clonotype: Given a much more abundant clone one base away, this may be a read error. The gene calls are TRBV11-2 and TRBJ2-7, with 8 bases fitting TRBD2. There are 14 residues in the CDR3. Germline V CDR1 and CDR2: SGHAT, FQNNGV. DNA for the CDR3: TGTGCCGGCAGCCTATCCGAGGGTCTGAGCGGGAGGTACTTC. This codes for CAGSLSEGLSGRYF.